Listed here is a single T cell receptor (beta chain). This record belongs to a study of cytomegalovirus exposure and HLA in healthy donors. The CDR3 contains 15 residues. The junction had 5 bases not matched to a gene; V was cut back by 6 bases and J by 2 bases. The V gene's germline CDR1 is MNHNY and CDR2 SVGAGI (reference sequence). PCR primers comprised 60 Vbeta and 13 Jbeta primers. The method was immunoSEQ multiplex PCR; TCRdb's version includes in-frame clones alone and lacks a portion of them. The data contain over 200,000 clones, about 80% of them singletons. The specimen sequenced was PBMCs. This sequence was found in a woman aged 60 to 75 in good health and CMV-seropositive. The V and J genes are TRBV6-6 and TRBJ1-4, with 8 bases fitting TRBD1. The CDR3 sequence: CASRGRTGTNEKLFF. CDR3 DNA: TGTGCCAGCAGGGGGAGGACAGGGACTAATGAAAAACTGTTTTTT.